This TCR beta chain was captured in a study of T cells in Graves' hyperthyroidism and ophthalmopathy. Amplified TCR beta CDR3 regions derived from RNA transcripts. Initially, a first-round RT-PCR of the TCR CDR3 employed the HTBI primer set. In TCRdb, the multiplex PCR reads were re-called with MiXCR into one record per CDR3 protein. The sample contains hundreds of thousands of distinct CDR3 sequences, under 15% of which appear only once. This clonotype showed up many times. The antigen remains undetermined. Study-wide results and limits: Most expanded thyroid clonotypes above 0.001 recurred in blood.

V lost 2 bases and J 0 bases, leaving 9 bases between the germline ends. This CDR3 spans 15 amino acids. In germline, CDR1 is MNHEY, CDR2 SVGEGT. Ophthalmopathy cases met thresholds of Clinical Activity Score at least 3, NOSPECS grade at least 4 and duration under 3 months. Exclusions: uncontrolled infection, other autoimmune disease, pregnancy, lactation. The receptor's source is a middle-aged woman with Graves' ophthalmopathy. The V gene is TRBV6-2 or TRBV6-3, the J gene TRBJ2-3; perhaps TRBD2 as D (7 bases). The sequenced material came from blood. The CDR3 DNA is TGTGCCAGCAGTTACGCGGGGGCTAGCACAGATACGCAGTATTTT. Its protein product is CASSYAGASTDTQYF.